One and the same sample provided the 8 T cell receptor beta chains below, sequenced in a study of regulatory T cells. The PCR used 52 TRBV and 13 TRBJ primers. The data were produced by immunoSEQ multiplex PCR, yet TCRdb's version contains in-frame clones alone and is incomplete. The sample includes approximately 29,000 clones, 85% to 95% of them seen just once. The study, taken as a whole, reports: Hydrophobic residues at CDR3 positions 6 and 7 were enriched in conventional CD4+ T cells of CD3G-deficient patients.

Which antigens these TCRs recognize remains unknown. Sequencing was performed on conventional CD4+ T cells sorted from blood. Receptor source: a child aged 2 to 10 with CD3G deficiency.

The rearrangement links TRBV7-9 to TRBJ2-2; D uncertain. Trimming stripped 5 bases from V and 7 bases from J, with 20 bases between. From germline, CDR1 is SEHNR and CDR2 FQNEAQ (reference sequence). The CDR3 loop spans 16 amino acids. CDR3 sequence (DNA): TGTGCCAGCAGCCTTCTACGACGACCCCGTGGCGGGGAGCTGTTTTTT. It translates to CASSLLRRPRGGELFF.

V gene TRBV19 combines with J gene TRBJ1-5, with TRBD1 as a possible D gene (6 bases). V shed 5 bases and J shed 5 bases, with 13 bases lying between them. This CDR3 contains 14 residues. CDR1 LNHDA and CDR2 SQIVND come from the germline V gene (reference sequence). The CDR3 DNA reads TGTGCCAGTAGTCAGGACAGCGCTTATCAGCCCCAGCATTTT. Translated: CASSQDSAYQPQHF. The entire variable domain, with the rest obtained from reference TRBV19 and TRBJ1-5, is as follows: DGGITQSPKYLFRKEGQNVTLSCEQNLNHDAMYWYRQDPGQGLRLIYYSQIVNDFQKGDIAEGYSVSREKKESFPLTVTSAQKNPTAFYLCASSQDSAYQPQHFGDGTRLSIL.

The chain combines TRBV6-1 with TRBJ2-5, with D perhaps TRBD1 or TRBD2 (5 bases each). The germline V gene has CDR1 MNHNS and CDR2 SASEGT. Deletions cut 5 bases from V and 1 base from J, with 14 bases between. This CDR3 contains 15 residues. The CDR3 bases are TGTGCCAGCAGTAAACAGGACTCCCGCCAAGAGACCCAGTACTTC. The encoded protein is CASSKQDSRQETQYF.

V is TRBV28 and J is TRBJ2-1, with D perhaps matching TRBD1 or TRBD2 (6 bases each). V shed 4 bases and J shed 3 bases, with 10 bases lying between them. CDR1 MDHEN and CDR2 SYDVKM come from the germline V gene. This CDR3 comprises 14 residues. CDR3 coding DNA: TGTGCCAGCAGTTCGGGGGCTGGCTACAATGAGCAGTTCTTC. This codes for CASSSGAGYNEQFF.

The chain uses TRBV5-1 and TRBJ2-2, with D maybe TRBD1 (5 bases). Trimming took 5 bases from V and 3 from J, leaving 11 bases between them. CDR3 size: 14 residues. Germline CDR1 and CDR2: SGHRS and YFSETQ. CDR3 region: CASRNRIDTGELFF. In nucleotides, the CDR3 is TGCGCCAGCAGGAACAGGATTGACACCGGGGAGCTGTTTTTT.

V and J are TRBV27 and TRBJ2-1; 10 bases are shared with TRBD1. The V segment lost 6 bases and the J segment 5 bases; nucleotides outside the gene matches: 7. Germline V CDR1 and CDR2: MNHEY, SMNVEV (reference sequence). The CDR3 consists of 15 residues. CDR3 loop: CASSPGQGRDNEQFF. The CDR3 nucleotides read TGTGCCAGCAGCCCGGGACAGGGGAGGGACAATGAGCAGTTCTTC.

The chain has TRBV5-1 and TRBJ2-5; either TRBD1 or TRBD2 may supply D (5 bases each). The CDR3 contains 14 residues. Germline V gives CDR1 SGHRS, CDR2 YFSETQ. The V end lost 0 bases, the J end lost 4 bases, and 10 bases lay between the germline ends. CDR3 residues: CASSLGGQGETQYF. The CDR3 nucleotides read TGCGCCAGCAGCTTGGGAGGGCAGGGAGAGACCCAGTACTTC.

This CDR3 is CASMGQQGYNQPQHF. In DNA, the CDR3 is TGTGCCAGCATGGGTCAACAGGGTTACAATCAGCCCCAGCATTTT. The J gene is TRBJ1-5, the V gene TRBV6-1; the D gene is possibly TRBD1 (6 bases). Germline CDR1 reads MNHNS; CDR2 reads SASEGT. The CDR3 is made up of 15 amino acids. V dropped 7 bases and J dropped 3 bases, with 16 bases sitting between them.